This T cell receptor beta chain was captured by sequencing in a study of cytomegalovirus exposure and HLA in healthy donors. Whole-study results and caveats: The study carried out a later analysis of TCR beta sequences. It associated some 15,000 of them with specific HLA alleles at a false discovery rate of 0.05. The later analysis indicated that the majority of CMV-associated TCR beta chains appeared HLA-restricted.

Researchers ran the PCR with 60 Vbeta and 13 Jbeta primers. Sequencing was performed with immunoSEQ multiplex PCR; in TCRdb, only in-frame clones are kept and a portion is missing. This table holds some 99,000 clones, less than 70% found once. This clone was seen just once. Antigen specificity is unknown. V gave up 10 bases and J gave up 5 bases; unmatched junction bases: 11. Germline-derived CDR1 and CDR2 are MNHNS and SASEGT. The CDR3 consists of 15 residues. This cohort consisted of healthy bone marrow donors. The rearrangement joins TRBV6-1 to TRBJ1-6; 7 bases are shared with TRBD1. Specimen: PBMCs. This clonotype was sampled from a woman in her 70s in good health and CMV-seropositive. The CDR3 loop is CATLPPGQNNSPLHF. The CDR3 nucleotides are TGTGCCACCCTTCCTCCGGGACAGAATAATTCACCCCTCCACTTT.